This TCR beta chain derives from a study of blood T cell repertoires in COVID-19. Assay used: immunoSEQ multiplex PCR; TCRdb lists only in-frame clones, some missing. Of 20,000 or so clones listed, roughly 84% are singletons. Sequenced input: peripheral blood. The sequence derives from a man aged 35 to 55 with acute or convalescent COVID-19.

CDR3 in amino acids: CASSYRSGSWQPQHF. The DNA of the CDR3 is TGTGCCAGCAGTTATCGCTCAGGGTCTTGGCAGCCCCAGCATTTT. The chain carries TRBV6-9 and TRBJ1-5; perhaps TRBD1 as D (5 bases). This CDR3 comprises 15 residues. V was shortened by 2 bases and J by 7 bases, with 15 bases between the two germline ends. The germline V gene has CDR1 MNHGY and CDR2 SVAAGI.